Below, one T cell receptor (beta chain) is given with its context. The antigen is undetermined. Each CDR3 protein gets one entry after TCRdb re-called the multiplex PCR reads with MiXCR. Among tens of thousands of distinct CDR3 sequences listed, more than 20% were seen once. The data derive from a study of breast tumors, draining lymph nodes, adjacent tissues. The CDR3 is 18 residues long. J was trimmed by 8 bases and V by 3 bases; bases with no gene match: 20. Germline lookup yields CDR1 SGHDT and CDR2 YYEEEE. Overall study findings and caveats: The data were judged consistent with most tumor T cells coming from lymph node and expanding in tumor. Tumor TCR diversity was below lymph nodes but above nontumor tissue.

The TCR was taken from a female donor with breast cancer. Some clones in this sample may be carry-over from other donors' samples. The chain has TRBV5-6 and TRBJ2-1; 7 bases agree with TRBD2. The source material was breast tumor tissue. This chain's CDR3 is CASSSAFRSAGMGYEQFF. CDR3 nucleotide sequence: TGTGCCAGCAGCTCGGCTTTTCGTTCAGCGGGGATGGGCTATGAGCAGTTCTTC.